The sequence of this T cell receptor beta chain was determined in a study of T cells expressing NK-cell markers. A 5'RACE template switching approach incorporating UMIs was used to make TCR beta cDNA. TCRdb re-called the 5' RACE reads; every CDR3 protein appears as one record, without DNA. The listing records some 460,000 distinct CDR3 sequences. The CDR3 has 16 residues. CDR1 and CDR2 (germline): LGHDT, YNNKEL (reference sequence). The origin of this receptor is a woman between 45 and 65 years old in good health. Sequences were obtained from blood T cells: a sorted CD56 or NKG2C T cell subset, CD4+ or CD8+ T cells, or bulk PBMC T cells (not recorded which). This chain uses TRBV3-1 with TRBJ2-3; TCRdb outputs TRBD2, but without DNA this stays unchecked. The CDR3 sequence: CASSHANLAGTDTQYF.